This T cell receptor (beta chain) is from a study of cytomegalovirus exposure and HLA in healthy donors. Study summary: Out of about 180 million T cells, an earlier analysis found fewer than 140 million unique TCR beta sequences in total. Study-wide findings and caveats: Being productive about 90% or about 30% of the time was typical of most TCR beta V segments in an earlier analysis. Sequence variants that were highly shared formed a cluster that was likely a sequencing artifact. The study put 150 to 200 TCR beta chains on its list as cytomegalovirus-associated.

CDR1 is SGHRS, CDR2 YFSETQ, per germline. After removal of 3 bases from V and 8 bases from J, the junction contained 9 bases not matched to a gene. This CDR3 is 15 amino acids long. On this clone itself: Its antigen is not known.

PCR was performed using 60 Vbeta and 13 Jbeta primers. Here immunoSEQ multiplex PCR was the method, and the copy in TCRdb shows in-frame clones only, minus some. Found here are 100,000 to 150,000 clones; the top ten clones hold around 2.9%. The receptor's source is a man between 25 and 39 years old in good health and CMV-seronegative. V gene TRBV5-1 combines with J gene TRBJ2-1; TRBD1 matches at 9 bases. Material for sequencing was PBMCs. Here the CDR3 reads CASSSSGTGSDEQFF. CDR3 sequence (DNA): TGCGCCAGCAGCTCATCCGGGACAGGGTCGGATGAGCAGTTCTTC.